These 3 T cell receptor beta chains share one sample of origin, sequenced in a study of regulatory T cells in long-lasting Graves disease. Relying on iRepertoire HTBI primers and Arm-PCR of CDR3 regions, the team built TCR beta libraries. One entry per CDR3 protein results from TCRdb running MiXCR on the multiplex PCR reads. The sample includes hundreds of thousands of distinct CDR3 sequences, approximately 15% of them seen just once. Stated time point: newly diagnosed GD, antithyroid drugs for less than 3 months. PBMCs provided the RNA from which the TCR library was made. The same specimen was also included in a second study, on T cells in Graves' hyperthyroidism and ophthalmopathy.

Sequences were derived from peripheral blood mononuclear cells (PBMCs), sampled at new diagnosis, from a patient treated with antithyroid drugs. These receptors were obtained from a woman aged 25 to 39 with Graves disease.

The chain is built from TRBV18 and TRBJ1-2; TRBD1 aligns across 8 bases. The CDR3 sequence is 15 residues long. CDR1 and CDR2 (germline): KGHSH, LQKENI. Trimming removed 3 bases from V and 8 bases from J; junction bases left unmatched: 11. CDR3 protein: CASSPRSGGAEGYTF. As DNA, the CDR3 is TGTGCCAGCTCACCTCGCTCAGGGGGCGCTGAAGGCTACACCTTC.

This clonotype came up many times. This rearrangement joins TRBV7-9 to TRBJ2-3; the match to TRBD2 covers 8 bases. The CDR3 contains 16 residues. CDR1 is SEHNR and CDR2 is FQNEAQ in the germline V gene (reference sequence). Losses at the gene ends were 1 base for V and 3 bases for J; bases not matched to a gene: 6. The CDR3 sequence is CASSLGGGLRTDTQYF. The CDR3 DNA sequence: TGTGCCAGCAGCTTAGGCGGGGGGCTCAGAACAGATACGCAGTATTTT.

This clonotype occurred many times. This chain uses TRBV20-1 with TRBJ2-7; D remains ambiguous. There are 11 residues in the CDR3. Germline V gene sequence: CDR1 DFQATT, CDR2 SNEGSKA (reference sequence). The V end was cut by 5 bases, the J end by 2 bases, with 7 bases between. Here the CDR3 DNA reads TGCAGTGCTCCTGAGCCCTACGAGCAGTACTTC. This gives the protein CSAPEPYEQYF.